The source of this T cell receptor beta chain is a study of blood T cell repertoires in COVID-19. Across the study: Donors in the United States, Italy and Spain gave samples during acute or convalescent COVID-19.

Looked up from germline, CDR1 is ENHRY and CDR2 is SYGVKD. CDR3 length: 16 residues. Trimming at V came to 0 bases and at J to 6 bases, leaving 5 bases not matched to a gene. TCRdb's copy holds only in-frame clones and misses some; the assay was immunoSEQ multiplex PCR. The top ten hold less than 9.5% of the sample, which has around 310,000 clones, 89% seen once. Recruitment covered about two dozen US areas and drew participants whose ages spanned roughly 18 to 90 years. Self-reported history from a screening survey and questionnaire set each donor's cohort. Recovery meant two consecutive negative NP/OP PCR tests, professional clearance, or resolved symptoms.

The chain uses TRBV10-3 and TRBJ1-6; 7 positions match TRBD1. The TCR originated in a woman aged 25 to 39 who had recovered from COVID-19. Input material: PBMCs or T cells enriched from blood (not recorded which). Written as DNA, the CDR3 is TGTGCCATCAGTGAGTCGGGGACAGTCCCTAATTCACCCCTCCACTTT. Translation: CAISESGTVPNSPLHF.